The T cell receptor (beta chain) described here comes from a study of blood T cell repertoires in COVID-19. Across the study: Sources were T cells, B-cell-depleted T cells, or PBMCs; the material itself was cDNA or gDNA.

Per germline, CDR1 MDHEN and CDR2 SYDVKM. This CDR3 has 13 amino acids. V was trimmed by 3 bases and J by 7 bases, leaving 13 bases between them. In the authors' workflow: The assay estimated nucleated cells by amplifying reference gene primers. Data came from immunoSEQ multiplex PCR; TCRdb stores just in-frame clones and leaves some out. The V and J calls and clone size were taken over from that table, and D and trimming were inferred from the DNA. This sample has around 250,000 clones, with about 87% found just once. The clonotype originates from a woman in her forties who had been exposed to COVID-19. The sequencing input was PBMCs or T cells enriched from blood (not recorded which). The chain uses TRBV28 and TRBJ2-7, with D possibly being TRBD2 (5 bases). The CDR3 spells CASSFGLGGEQYV. CDR3 sequence (DNA): TGTGCCAGCAGTTTCGGCCTCGGAGGAGAGCAGTACGTC.